What follows are 9 T cell receptor beta chains derived from one specimen sequenced in a study of PD-1 blockade in mismatch repair-deficient tumors. This table comes from immunoSEQ multiplex PCR, and its TCRdb copy is limited to in-frame clones, with some not included. This sample carries 60,000 to 70,000 clones, approximately 88% of them seen once, and the ten largest clones take approximately 15%. The sequenced sample was peripheral blood, obtained 52 weeks after starting pembrolizumab. These TCRs come from an adult with mismatch repair-deficient cancer.

The V call is TRBV7-9, the J call TRBJ2-2, with D uncertain. The CDR3 is 13 amino acids. Germline CDR1 reads SEHNR; CDR2 reads FQNEAQ (reference sequence). V was shortened by 5 bases and J by 0 bases, with 4 bases between the two germline ends. The CDR3 nucleotides read TGTGCCAGCAGCGCGGCGAACACCGGGGAGCTGTTTTTT. Translation gives CASSAANTGELFF.

The chain couples TRBV5-1 to TRBJ1-5; TRBD1 matches at 8 bases. CDR3 length equals 14 residues. V was clipped by 0 bases and J by 9 bases; unmatched bases: 5. Per germline, CDR1 SGHRS and CDR2 YFSETQ. In DNA, the CDR3 is TGCGCCAGCAGCTTGGCACAGGGGGAATGGCCCCAGCATTTT. Amino acids: CASSLAQGEWPQHF.

As concerns this clone: The limits of the CDR3 on the DNA are not certain, so only TCRdb's listed CDR3 is given. V gene TRBV6-6 combines with J gene TRBJ1-2; TRBD1 is taken as the D call from the table, unchecked against the DNA. CDR1 is MNHNY, CDR2 SVGAGI, per germline (reference sequence). Inclusive of both ends, the CDR3 amounts to 16 amino acids. The CDR3 loop reads CASSTSGQGVDYGYTF.

This chain joins TRBV4-1 and TRBJ2-7; D gene unclear. V was pared by 1 base and J by 4 bases, with 17 bases between. This CDR3 is 16 amino acids long. Germline V gene data show CDR1 as MGHRA and CDR2 as YSYEKL. The DNA of the CDR3 is TGCGCCAGCAGCCAAGGAGTCCTTAAGGAGCCTTACGAGCAGTACTTC. It specifies CASSQGVLKEPYEQYF.

This clone was seen a handful of times. The chain joins TRBV19 to TRBJ2-7, with 7 bases lining up with TRBD1. Per germline, CDR1 LNHDA and CDR2 SQIVND (reference sequence). V was pared by 1 base and J by 3 bases, with 6 bases of the junction left unmatched. CDR3 size: 15 residues. The CDR3 DNA reads as TGTGCCAGTAGTATAGCGTTTGGGGACAGCTACGAGCAGTACTTC. This encodes CASSIAFGDSYEQYF.

The chain joins TRBV7-9 to TRBJ2-7; TRBD1 might be the D (5 bases). Germline V CDR1 and CDR2: SEHNR, FQNEAQ (reference sequence). Trimming pared 5 bases from V and 0 bases from J, leaving 20 bases between. The CDR3 extends over 17 amino acids. CDR3 in amino acids: CASSLHSSLGRSYEQYF. CDR3 DNA sequence: TGTGCCAGCAGCCTACACTCCAGTCTGGGGCGCTCCTACGAGCAGTACTTC.

The CDR3 is CASSTLTGPEGTGELFF. For the CDR3, the DNA is TGTGCCAGTAGTACTCTGACCGGGCCCGAAGGCACCGGGGAGCTGTTTTTT. This chain uses TRBV19 with TRBJ2-2; D unresolved. CDR3 size: 17 residues. V was cut by 4 bases and J by 4 bases, with 19 bases left in between. Germline V gives CDR1 LNHDA, CDR2 SQIVND (reference sequence).

The CDR3, as DNA: TGTGCCAGCAGCCGATCGGGACGGACTGGGGCCAACGTCCTGACTTTC. This encodes CASSRSGRTGANVLTF. The V call is TRBV5-5, the J call TRBJ2-6; the D gene could be TRBD1 or TRBD2 (5 bases each). This CDR3 is 16 amino acids long. The germline gives CDR1 SGHKS, CDR2 YYEKEE (reference sequence). V lost 4 bases, J lost 2 bases, and 13 bases lay in between.

This clone occurred a few times. The genes are TRBV11-2 and TRBJ2-7; 9 bases agree with TRBD2. This CDR3 contains 16 residues. V gave up 1 base and J gave up 4 bases; unmatched junction bases: 8. Germline CDR1 is SGHAT and CDR2 is FQNNGV. The CDR3 coding sequence is TGTGCCAGCAGCTTAGTTGGGGCGGGAGGGATGTACGAGCAGTACTTC. Translated, it gives CASSLVGAGGMYEQYF.